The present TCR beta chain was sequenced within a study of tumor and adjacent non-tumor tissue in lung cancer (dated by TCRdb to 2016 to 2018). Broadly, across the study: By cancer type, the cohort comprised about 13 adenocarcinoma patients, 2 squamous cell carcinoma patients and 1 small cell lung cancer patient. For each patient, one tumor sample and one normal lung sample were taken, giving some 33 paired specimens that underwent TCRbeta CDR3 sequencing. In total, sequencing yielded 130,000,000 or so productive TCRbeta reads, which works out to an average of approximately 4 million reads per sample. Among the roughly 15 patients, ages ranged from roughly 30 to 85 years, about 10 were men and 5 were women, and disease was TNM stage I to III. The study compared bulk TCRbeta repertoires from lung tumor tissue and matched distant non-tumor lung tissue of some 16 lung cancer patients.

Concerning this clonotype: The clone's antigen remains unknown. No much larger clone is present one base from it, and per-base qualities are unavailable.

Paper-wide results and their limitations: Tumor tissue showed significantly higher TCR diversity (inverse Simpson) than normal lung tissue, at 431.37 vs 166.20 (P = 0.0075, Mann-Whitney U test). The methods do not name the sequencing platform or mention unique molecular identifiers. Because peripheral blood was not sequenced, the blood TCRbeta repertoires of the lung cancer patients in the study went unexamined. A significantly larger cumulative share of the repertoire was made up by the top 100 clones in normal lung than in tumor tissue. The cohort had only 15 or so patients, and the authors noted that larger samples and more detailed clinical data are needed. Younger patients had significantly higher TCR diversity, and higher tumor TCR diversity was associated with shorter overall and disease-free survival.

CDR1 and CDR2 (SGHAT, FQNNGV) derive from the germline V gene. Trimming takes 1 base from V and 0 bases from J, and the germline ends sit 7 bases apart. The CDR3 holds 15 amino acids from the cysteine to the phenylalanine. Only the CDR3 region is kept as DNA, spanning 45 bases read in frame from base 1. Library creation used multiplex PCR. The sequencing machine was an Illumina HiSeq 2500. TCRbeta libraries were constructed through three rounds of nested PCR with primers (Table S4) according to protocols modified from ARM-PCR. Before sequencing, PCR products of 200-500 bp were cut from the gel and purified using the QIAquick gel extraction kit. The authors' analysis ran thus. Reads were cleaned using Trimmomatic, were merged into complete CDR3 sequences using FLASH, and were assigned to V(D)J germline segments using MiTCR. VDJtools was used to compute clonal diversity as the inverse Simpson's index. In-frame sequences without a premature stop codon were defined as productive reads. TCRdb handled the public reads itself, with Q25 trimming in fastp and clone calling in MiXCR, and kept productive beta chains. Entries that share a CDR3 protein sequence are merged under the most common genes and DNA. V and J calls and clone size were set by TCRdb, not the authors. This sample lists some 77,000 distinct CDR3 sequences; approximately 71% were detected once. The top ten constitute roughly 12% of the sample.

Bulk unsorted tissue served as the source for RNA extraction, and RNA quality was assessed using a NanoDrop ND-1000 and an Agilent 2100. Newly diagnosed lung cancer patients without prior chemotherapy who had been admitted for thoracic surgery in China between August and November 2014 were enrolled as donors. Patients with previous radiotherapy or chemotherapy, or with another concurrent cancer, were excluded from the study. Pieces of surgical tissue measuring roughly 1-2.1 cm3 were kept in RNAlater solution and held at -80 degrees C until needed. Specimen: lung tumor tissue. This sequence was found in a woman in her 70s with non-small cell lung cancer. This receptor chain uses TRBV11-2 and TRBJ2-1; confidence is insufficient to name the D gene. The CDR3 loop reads CASSLGHGSYNEQFF. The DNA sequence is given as TGTGCCAGCAGCTTAGGTCACGGCTCCTACAATGAGCAGTTCTTC.